Each of the 9 T cell receptor beta chains below was sequenced from the same sample in a study of shared clonotypes between healthy human individuals. TCRdb keeps only in-frame clones here, not all; method: immunoSEQ multiplex PCR. The sample includes some 2,100,000 clones, almost 96% of them seen just once. Source material: naive CD4+ T cells sorted from blood. Subset denoted: CD45RA+ positively selected. These receptor sequences come from a man aged 18-30 years in good health.

The V and J genes are TRBV5-5 and TRBJ1-5; possibly TRBD1 for D (5 bases). This CDR3 is 16 amino acids long. V was pared by 4 bases and J by 1 base, with 15 bases between. Germline assignment: CDR1 SGHKS and CDR2 YYEKEE (reference sequence). The CDR3 spells CASSVETTVSNQPQHF. The CDR3 DNA sequence: TGTGCCAGCAGCGTAGAGACGACAGTGAGCAATCAGCCCCAGCATTTT.

With regard to this clone: Within the sample, other DNA sequences also encode this same CDR3. The rearrangement uses TRBV10-1 and TRBJ2-2; the D is unclear. The CDR3 is made up of 14 amino acids. Deletions cut 2 bases from V and 2 bases from J, with 6 bases between. Germline loops: CDR1 WNHNN, CDR2 SYGVQD (reference sequence). The CDR3, as DNA: TGCGCCAGCAGTGAGGGCGGCAACACCGGGGAGCTGTTTTTT. The encoded protein is CASSEGGNTGELFF.

This clone was observed once. The chain uses TRBV5-4 and TRBJ2-7; possible D gene TRBD1, 5 bases. The ends were cut back, 1 base at V and 4 bases at J, with 12 bases in the middle. This CDR3 comprises 14 residues. From germline, CDR1 is SGHNT and CDR2 YYREEE (reference sequence). Written as DNA, the CDR3 is TGTGCCAGCAGCTTGATCGGCAGGGCTTACGAGCAGTACTTC. This translates into CASSLIGRAYEQYF.

J is TRBJ2-2 and V is TRBV30; TRBD2 agrees at 10 bases. Trimming removed 3 bases from V and 4 bases from J; junction bases left unmatched: 2. This CDR3 contains 14 residues. Germline V CDR1 and CDR2: GTSNPN, SVGIG (reference sequence). CDR3 amino acids: CAWSASGGTGELFF. Written as DNA, the CDR3 is TGTGCCTGGAGCGCTAGCGGGGGCACCGGGGAGCTGTTTTTT.

The rearrangement uses TRBV2 and TRBJ2-2; TRBD2 might be the D (5 bases). The CDR3 is 15 residues long. The V gene lost 2 bases and the J gene lost 1 base, with 8 bases spanning the gap. Germline-derived CDR1 and CDR2 are SNHLY and FYNNEI. This chain's CDR3 is CASSENGGNTGELFF. Here the CDR3 DNA reads TGTGCCAGCAGTGAAAATGGAGGGAACACCGGGGAGCTGTTTTTT.

The genes are TRBV5-4 and TRBJ1-6; 7 bases are a match to TRBD1. This CDR3 region has 13 residues. The junction had 6 bases not matched to a gene; V was cut back by 7 bases and J by 8 bases. Germline CDR1 SGHNT, CDR2 YYREEE (reference sequence). The CDR3 DNA follows: TGTGCCAGCCGGGACAGTCCCGATTCACCCCTCCACTTT. The encoded protein is CASRDSPDSPLHF.

V is TRBV7-9 and J is TRBJ1-2, with TRBD1 matching over 8 bases. Losses at the gene ends were 5 bases for V and 4 bases for J; bases not matched to a gene: 6. CDR3 size: 14 residues. The germline V gene has CDR1 SEHNR and CDR2 FQNEAQ (reference sequence). The chain's CDR3 is CASSQGATAYGYTF. The CDR3 nucleotides read TGTGCCAGCAGCCAGGGGGCGACCGCCTATGGCTACACCTTC.

The chain combines TRBV7-2 with TRBJ2-7, with D perhaps matching TRBD1 or TRBD2 (6 bases each). The CDR3 length is 19 residues. CDR1 is SGHTA and CDR2 is FQGNSA in the germline V gene. Trimming took off 5 bases at V and 4 bases at J, with 30 bases between the two ends. CDR3 bases: TGTGCCAGCAGCCGAGGGGGTCTTTCGGGAGCGTTTCACCCGTACGAGCAGTACTTC. Translating gives CASSRGGLSGAFHPYEQYF.

This chain joins TRBV27 and TRBJ2-3; D might be TRBD1 or TRBD2, each matching 5 bases. The V gene lost 10 bases and the J gene lost 5 bases, with 22 bases spanning the gap. CDR3 length: 15 residues. Germline CDR1 and CDR2: MNHEY and SMNVEV (reference sequence). In DNA, the CDR3 is TGTGCCACCCTCAGGGCATTCGACGGGATAGATACGCAGTATTTT. Protein: CATLRAFDGIDTQYF.